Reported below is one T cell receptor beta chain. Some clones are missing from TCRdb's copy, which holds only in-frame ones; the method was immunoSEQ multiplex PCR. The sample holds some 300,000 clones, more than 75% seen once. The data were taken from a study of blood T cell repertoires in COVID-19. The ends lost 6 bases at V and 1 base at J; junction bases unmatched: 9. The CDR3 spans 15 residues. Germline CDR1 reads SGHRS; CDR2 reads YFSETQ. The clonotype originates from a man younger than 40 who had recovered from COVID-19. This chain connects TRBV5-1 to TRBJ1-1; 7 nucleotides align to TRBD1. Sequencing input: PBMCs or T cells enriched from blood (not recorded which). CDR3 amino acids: CASTQGGQRNTEAFF. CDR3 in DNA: TGCGCCAGCACCCAGGGGGGACAGCGGAACACTGAAGCTTTCTTT.